The clone carrying this T cell receptor (beta chain) appeared a few times. Its antigen remains unidentified. The sample comes from a study of regulatory T cells in long-lasting Graves disease. HTBI primers from iRepertoire and Arm-PCR of CDR3 regions yielded the TCR beta libraries. MiXCR, run by TCRdb on the multiplex PCR reads, gives a single entry per CDR3 protein. Here the sample spans about 520,000 distinct CDR3 sequences, 12% being singletons. Points from the study as a whole: Gene preferences differed: TRBV28, TRBJ1-2, TRBJ2-5 in persistent cases.

Time point noted: newly diagnosed GD, antithyroid drugs for less than 3 months. Scientists built the TCR library using RNA that was extracted from PBMCs. The CDR3 runs 12 residues. V lost 1 base and J lost 2, with 3 bases in between. The V gene's germline CDR1 is LNHNV and CDR2 YYDKDF (reference sequence). This sample also belongs to another study, concerning T cells in Graves' hyperthyroidism and ophthalmopathy. From that report: A first-round RT-PCR of the TCR CDR3 used the HTBI primer set. Separating ophthalmopathy from stable hyperthyroidism was achieved by a 13 V-J model. Ophthalmopathy, as predicted by the model, came a median roughly 6.3 months after the prediction.

The chain is built from TRBV15 and TRBJ2-7; no clear D. The source material was peripheral blood mononuclear cells (PBMCs), sampled at new diagnosis, from a patient treated with antithyroid drugs. The origin of this receptor is a woman aged 25 to 39 with Graves disease. The CDR3 DNA sequence: TGTGCCACCAGCAGAGGAGCCTACGAGCAGTACTTC. The encoded protein is CATSRGAYEQYF. Looking up the rest from reference TRBV15 and TRBJ2-7 gives the full variable domain: DAMVIQNPRYQVTQFGKPVTLSCSQTLNHNVMYWYQQKSSQAPKLLFHYYDKDFNNEADTPDNFQSRRPNTSFCFLDIRSPGLGDTAMYLCATSRGAYEQYFGPGTRLTVT.